This note documents a single T cell receptor beta chain sequence. Its cognate antigen is unknown. Original analysis: There were no quality scores in the junction-only immunoSEQ sequences, so filtering differed. TCRdb keeps only in-frame clones here, not all; method: immunoSEQ multiplex PCR. D and trimming come from the DNA, and the V and J calls and clone size come from that table. The table has about 1.5 million clones, roughly 96% seen once. This record comes from a study of shared clonotypes between healthy human individuals. Whole-study context: CD4 naive cells filled three plates per donor, CD4 memory three, CD8 naive two and CD8 memory one.

General study points: Compared with memory subsets, naive subsets generally had larger estimated richness.

The CDR3 sequence is 16 residues long. Germline V gene data show CDR1 as MNHNY and CDR2 as SVGAGI (reference sequence). V lost 2 bases and J lost 5; bases outside the gene matches: 4. From CD4+ cells came CD45RA+ naive and CD45RA-negative memory subsets. The V gene is TRBV6-6, the J gene TRBJ2-1; 12 bases agree with TRBD2. Sequenced material: naive CD4+ T cells sorted from blood. Subset of the sample: CD45RA+ positively selected. The source of this sequence is a man aged 30-40 years in good health. The CDR3 is CASSYSASGRDNEQFF. The CDR3 DNA reads as TGTGCCAGCAGTTACAGCGCTAGCGGGAGGGACAATGAGCAGTTCTTC.